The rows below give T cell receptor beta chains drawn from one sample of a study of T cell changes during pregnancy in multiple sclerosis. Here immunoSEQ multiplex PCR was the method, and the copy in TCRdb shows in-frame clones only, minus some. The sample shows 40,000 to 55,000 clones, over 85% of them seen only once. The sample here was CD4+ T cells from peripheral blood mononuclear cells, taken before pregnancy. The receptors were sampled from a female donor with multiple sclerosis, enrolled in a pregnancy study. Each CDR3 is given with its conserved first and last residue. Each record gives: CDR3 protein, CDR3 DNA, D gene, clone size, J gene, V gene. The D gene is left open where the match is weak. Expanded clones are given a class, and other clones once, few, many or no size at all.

CDR3aa: CASSLGLAEADTQYF
CDR3nt: TGTGCCAGCAGCTTGGGGCTAGCGGAGGCCGATACGCAGTATTTT
d_gene: TRBD2
abundance: .
j_gene: TRBJ2-3
v_gene: TRBV5-6

CDR3aa: CAWSATGGGPQHF
CDR3nt: TGTGCCTGGAGTGCAACAGGGGGGGGGCCCCAGCATTTT
d_gene: TRBD1
abundance: .
j_gene: TRBJ1-5
v_gene: TRBV30

CDR3aa: CASSPYRTGGREQYF
CDR3nt: TGTGCCAGCAGTCCCTATCGGACAGGGGGCCGCGAGCAGTACTTC
d_gene: TRBD1
abundance: .
j_gene: TRBJ2-7
v_gene: TRBV28

CDR3aa: CASSRGTDSYEQYF
CDR3nt: TGCGCCAGCAGCCGGGGGACAGATTCCTACGAGCAGTACTTC
d_gene: .
abundance: .
j_gene: TRBJ2-7
v_gene: TRBV5-1

CDR3aa: CASSLAVGAGELFF
CDR3nt: TGTGCCAGCAGCTTGGCCGTGGGCGCCGGGGAGCTGTTTTTT
d_gene: .
abundance: .
j_gene: TRBJ2-2
v_gene: TRBV5-6

CDR3aa: CASSTQGAGYEQYF
CDR3nt: TGTGCCAGTAGTACCCAGGGGGCAGGTTACGAGCAGTACTTC
d_gene: TRBD1
abundance: few
j_gene: TRBJ2-7
v_gene: TRBV19

CDR3aa: CASSFQGTDTQYF
CDR3nt: TGCGCCAGCAGCTTCCAGGGGACAGATACGCAGTATTTT
d_gene: .
abundance: .
j_gene: TRBJ2-3
v_gene: TRBV5-1

CDR3aa: CASSFVGGKNGYTF
CDR3nt: TGTGCCAGCAGTTTCGTCGGCGGGAAGAATGGCTACACCTTC
d_gene: .
abundance: .
j_gene: TRBJ1-2
v_gene: TRBV28

CDR3aa: CASSAPTYTEAFF
CDR3nt: TGTGCCAGCAGCGCCCCAACTTACACTGAAGCTTTCTTT
d_gene: .
abundance: .
j_gene: TRBJ1-1
v_gene: TRBV25-1

CDR3aa: CASSSQGETQYF
CDR3nt: TGTGCCAGCAGCTCGCAGGGTGAGACCCAGTACTTC
d_gene: .
abundance: .
j_gene: TRBJ2-5
v_gene: TRBV11-2

CDR3aa: CASTGQPNTEAFF
CDR3nt: TGTGCCAGCACGGGACAGCCGAACACTGAAGCTTTCTTT
d_gene: TRBD1
abundance: .
j_gene: TRBJ1-1
v_gene: TRBV6-4

CDR3aa: CASSAIPLTGVGSGANVLTF
CDR3nt: TGTGCCAGCAGCGCAATCCCACTAACAGGGGTAGGATCTGGGGCCAACGTCCTGACTTTC
d_gene: TRBD1
abundance: .
j_gene: TRBJ2-6
v_gene: TRBV9

CDR3aa: CASSSVKQIGGRDYGYTF
CDR3nt: TGTGCCAGCAGCTCGGTAAAACAGATAGGGGGAAGGGATTATGGCTACACCTTC
d_gene: .
abundance: once
j_gene: TRBJ1-2
v_gene: TRBV5-6

CDR3aa: CASSFQVAPRNEQFF
CDR3nt: TGCGCCAGCAGCTTTCAGGTTGCCCCTCGGAATGAGCAGTTCTTC
d_gene: .
abundance: few
j_gene: TRBJ2-1
v_gene: TRBV5-1

CDR3aa: CASSFSSTTGADTQYF
CDR3nt: TGTGCCAGCAGCTTTTCTTCCACTACAGGGGCAGATACGCAGTATTTT
d_gene: TRBD1
abundance: .
j_gene: TRBJ2-3
v_gene: TRBV9

CDR3aa: CASSQVGGSWVEQYF
CDR3nt: TGCGCCAGCAGCCAAGTGGGCGGGAGCTGGGTCGAGCAGTACTTC
d_gene: TRBD2
abundance: .
j_gene: TRBJ2-7
v_gene: TRBV4-1

CDR3aa: CASSALSSYNEQFF
CDR3nt: TGTGCCAGCAGTGCACTAAGCTCCTACAATGAGCAGTTCTTC
d_gene: .
abundance: .
j_gene: TRBJ2-1
v_gene: TRBV9

CDR3aa: CASSQGTGFYEQYF
CDR3nt: TGCGCCAGCAGCCAAGGGACAGGGTTCTACGAGCAGTACTTC
d_gene: TRBD1
abundance: .
j_gene: TRBJ2-7
v_gene: TRBV4-1

CDR3aa: CASSPTSGETQYF
CDR3nt: TGTGCCAGCTCACCAACTAGCGGGGAGACCCAGTACTTC
d_gene: TRBD2
abundance: .
j_gene: TRBJ2-5
v_gene: TRBV18

CDR3aa: CASSEGYTNGGKNIQYF
CDR3nt: TGTGCCAGCAGTGAAGGATACACCAACGGGGGCAAAAACATTCAGTACTTC
d_gene: .
abundance: .
j_gene: TRBJ2-4
v_gene: TRBV6-1

CDR3aa: CASSPVENYGYTF
CDR3nt: TGTGCCAGCTCACCAGTGGAGAACTATGGCTACACCTTC
d_gene: .
abundance: .
j_gene: TRBJ1-2
v_gene: TRBV18

CDR3aa: CASSLSSGRRETQYF
CDR3nt: TGTGCCAGCAGCTTATCTAGCGGGAGGAGAGAGACCCAGTACTTC
d_gene: TRBD2
abundance: .
j_gene: TRBJ2-5
v_gene: TRBV7-9

CDR3aa: CATRLAGDEQFF
CDR3nt: TGTGCCACCCGACTAGCGGGAGATGAGCAGTTCTTC
d_gene: TRBD2
abundance: .
j_gene: TRBJ2-1
v_gene: TRBV10-3

CDR3aa: CASSARGFTNEKLFF
CDR3nt: TGTGCCAGCAGCGCTCGTGGCTTCACTAATGAAAAACTGTTTTTT
d_gene: .
abundance: .
j_gene: TRBJ1-4
v_gene: TRBV11-2

CDR3aa: CASSDAGAKNIQYF
CDR3nt: TGTGCCAGCAGTGACGCGGGTGCCAAAAACATTCAGTACTTC
d_gene: .
abundance: once
j_gene: TRBJ2-4
v_gene: TRBV25-1

CDR3aa: CATSRDRLTDTQYF
CDR3nt: TGTGCCACATCTCGTGACAGACTCACAGATACGCAGTATTTT
d_gene: .
abundance: .
j_gene: TRBJ2-3
v_gene: TRBV18

CDR3aa: CASRSDLNSYEQYF
CDR3nt: TGTGCCAGCAGATCGGACTTGAACTCCTACGAGCAGTACTTC
d_gene: .
abundance: once
j_gene: TRBJ2-7
v_gene: TRBV5-4

CDR3aa: CASSLRSGSTDTQYF
CDR3nt: TGTGCCAGCTCACTCAGGAGCGGGTCCACAGATACGCAGTATTTT
d_gene: .
abundance: .
j_gene: TRBJ2-3
v_gene: TRBV18

CDR3aa: CASKEGVYEQYF
CDR3nt: TGTGCCAGCAAAGAGGGAGTATACGAGCAGTACTTC
d_gene: .
abundance: .
j_gene: TRBJ2-7
v_gene: TRBV6-1

CDR3aa: CASSRGLAGSNTDTQYF
CDR3nt: TGTGCCAGCAGCCGGGGACTAGCGGGATCTAACACAGATACGCAGTATTTT
d_gene: TRBD2
abundance: .
j_gene: TRBJ2-3
v_gene: TRBV7-8

CDR3aa: CASSPFVGGSDTGELFF
CDR3nt: TGTGCCAGCTCACCGTTCGTCGGGGGATCGGACACCGGGGAGCTGTTTTTT
d_gene: .
abundance: .
j_gene: TRBJ2-2
v_gene: TRBV18

CDR3aa: CASSRTGAGTGELFF
CDR3nt: TGTGCCAGCTCACGGACAGGGGCAGGCACCGGGGAGCTGTTTTTT
d_gene: TRBD1
abundance: .
j_gene: TRBJ2-2
v_gene: TRBV18

CDR3aa: CASSPGTGASYEQYF
CDR3nt: TGTGCCAGCAGCCCCGGGACAGGGGCCTCCTACGAGCAGTACTTC
d_gene: TRBD1
abundance: .
j_gene: TRBJ2-7
v_gene: TRBV5-4

CDR3aa: CASSLAQTGTGELFF
CDR3nt: TGTGCCAGCAGTTTGGCACAGACAGGGACCGGGGAGCTGTTTTTT
d_gene: TRBD1
abundance: .
j_gene: TRBJ2-2
v_gene: TRBV28

CDR3aa: CASSLGQGSPYQASYEQYF
CDR3nt: TGTGCCAGCAGTCTTGGACAGGGGTCGCCATATCAGGCGTCCTACGAGCAGTACTTC
d_gene: TRBD1
abundance: .
j_gene: TRBJ2-7
v_gene: TRBV27

CDR3aa: CASSVTGDTYEQYF
CDR3nt: TGTGCCAGCAGTGTAACCGGGGACACCTACGAGCAGTACTTC
d_gene: .
abundance: once
j_gene: TRBJ2-7
v_gene: TRBV25-1

CDR3aa: CASTGQSGGLETQYF
CDR3nt: TGTGCCAGCACCGGTCAGAGCGGGGGCCTGGAGACCCAGTACTTC
d_gene: TRBD2
abundance: .
j_gene: TRBJ2-5
v_gene: TRBV7-9

CDR3aa: CASSPALSYNEQFF
CDR3nt: TGCGCCAGCAGCCCTGCACTTAGCTACAATGAGCAGTTCTTC
d_gene: .
abundance: few
j_gene: TRBJ2-1
v_gene: TRBV5-1

CDR3aa: CASSDFGTSGTKDYEQYF
CDR3nt: TGTGCCAGCAGTGATTTCGGGACTAGCGGGACCAAGGACTACGAGCAGTACTTC
d_gene: TRBD2
abundance: .
j_gene: TRBJ2-7
v_gene: TRBV25-1

CDR3aa: CASSPTIYEQYF
CDR3nt: TGTGCCAGCAGCCCTACCATCTACGAGCAGTACTTC
d_gene: .
abundance: .
j_gene: TRBJ2-7
v_gene: TRBV7-2

CDR3aa: CASSELREGAFF
CDR3nt: TGTGCCAGCAGTGAACTACGGGAGGGAGCTTTCTTT
d_gene: .
abundance: .
j_gene: TRBJ1-1
v_gene: TRBV6-1

CDR3aa: CAISESGGVLTYNEQFF
CDR3nt: TGTGCCATCAGTGAGTCTGGGGGGGTGTTAACCTACAATGAGCAGTTCTTC
d_gene: TRBD2
abundance: .
j_gene: TRBJ2-1
v_gene: TRBV10-3

CDR3aa: CASSRQTGQNQPQHF
CDR3nt: TGTGCCAGCAGTCGGCAGACAGGGCAGAATCAGCCCCAGCATTTT
d_gene: TRBD1
abundance: few
j_gene: TRBJ1-5
v_gene: TRBV28

CDR3aa: CASRDRTGGHAFF
CDR3nt: TGTGCCAGCAGGGACCGGACAGGGGGCCATGCTTTCTTT
d_gene: TRBD1
abundance: .
j_gene: TRBJ1-1
v_gene: TRBV6-1

CDR3aa: CSVRKGQGVSSNYGYTF
CDR3nt: TGCAGCGTTCGCAAGGGACAGGGGGTTTCTTCTAACTATGGCTACACCTTC
d_gene: TRBD1
abundance: .
j_gene: TRBJ1-2
v_gene: TRBV29-1

CDR3aa: CASSTRDRLGTEAFF
CDR3nt: TGTGCCAGCAGTACTAGGGACAGGCTTGGCACTGAAGCTTTCTTT
d_gene: TRBD1
abundance: once
j_gene: TRBJ1-1
v_gene: TRBV6-6

CDR3aa: CASSMDRAGNYGYTF
CDR3nt: TGTGCCAGTAGTATGGACAGGGCGGGTAACTATGGCTACACCTTC
d_gene: TRBD1
abundance: .
j_gene: TRBJ1-2
v_gene: TRBV19

CDR3aa: CAYTTGGETQYF
CDR3nt: TGTGCCTACACAACAGGGGGAGAGACCCAGTACTTC
d_gene: TRBD1
abundance: .
j_gene: TRBJ2-5
v_gene: TRBV30

CDR3aa: CASSPLGTGDYEKLFF
CDR3nt: TGTGCCAGCAGTCCACTGGGGACAGGGGATTATGAAAAACTGTTTTTT
d_gene: TRBD1
abundance: .
j_gene: TRBJ1-4
v_gene: TRBV28

CDR3aa: CASSAQGRGYGYTF
CDR3nt: TGTGCCAGCAGTGCCCAGGGGAGAGGTTATGGCTACACCTTC
d_gene: .
abundance: .
j_gene: TRBJ1-2
v_gene: TRBV28

CDR3aa: CASSEDQGAANTGELFF
CDR3nt: TGTGCCAGCAGTGAAGACCAGGGGGCGGCGAACACCGGGGAGCTGTTTTTT
d_gene: TRBD1
abundance: .
j_gene: TRBJ2-2
v_gene: TRBV6-1

CDR3aa: CASSLGQVYYQPQHF
CDR3nt: TGTGCCAGCAGCCTGGGGCAGGTTTACTATCAGCCCCAGCATTTT
d_gene: .
abundance: .
j_gene: TRBJ1-5
v_gene: TRBV6-1

CDR3aa: CASSATGKWGNEQFF
CDR3nt: TGTGCCAGCAGCGCGACGGGAAAGTGGGGCAATGAGCAGTTCTTC
d_gene: .
abundance: .
j_gene: TRBJ2-1
v_gene: TRBV13

CDR3aa: CASSDLDKQFF
CDR3nt: TGCGCCAGCAGCGACTTGGACAAGCAGTTCTTC
d_gene: .
abundance: .
j_gene: TRBJ2-1
v_gene: TRBV5-1